These T cell receptor beta chains were read from a single sample in a study of T cell repertoires in aging, cancer and after chemotherapy. TCRdb redid the calling of the multiplex PCR reads with MiXCR, one entry per CDR3 protein. The sample lists roughly 1,700 distinct CDR3 sequences, roughly 38% occurring once. Sequenced material: blood. The receptors were sampled from a human donor with a solid tumor. Both conserved end residues are trimmed from each CDR3.

V	J	CDR3
TRBV5-5	TRBJ2-7	ASNSSGTGRYEQY
TRBV7-9	TRBJ1-1	ASSFGFTEAF
TRBV18	TRBJ2-7	ASSPVERLGGHEQY
TRBV19	TRBJ2-7	ASSGERWYEQY
TRBV10-3	TRBJ2-3	AISESTPREGQY
TRBV12-3/TRBV12-4	TRBJ1-5	ASKKGALYSNQPQH
TRBV27	TRBJ1-5	ASSNRRTQPQH
TRBV7-9	TRBJ2-5	ASSPLSRGTQY
TRBV6-1	TRBJ2-2	ASRELGARRELF
TRBV6-5	TRBJ1-3	ASSYSGTGNTIY
TRBV6-5	TRBJ2-7	ASTPAGPYEQY
TRBV6-5	TRBJ1-6	ASRTGQLNSPLH
TRBV6-5	TRBJ1-1	ASRNRGVTEAF
TRBV5-1	TRBJ2-3	ASSLGAGGPDTQY
TRBV7-9	TRBJ2-1	ASSDTSGDLYNEQF
TRBV6-5	TRBJ1-6	TSRTGQLNSPLH
TRBV19	TRBJ1-3	ASRGLATGNTIY
TRBV20-1	TRBJ2-1	SASDTAFDRGEQF
TRBV5-4	TRBJ2-1	ASSPSSGGGSSYNEQF
TRBV6-5	TRBJ1-4	ASKPGQGDRTELF
TRBV7-9	TRBJ2-4	ASSRGAGYDIQY
TRBV11-2	TRBJ2-1	ASSWGRGYNEQF
TRBV30	TRBJ2-5	AWTRLTSGGGETQY
TRBV7-2	TRBJ1-6	ASSRGQSNSPLH
TRBV11-1	TRBJ2-1	ASSSWENEQF
TRBV12-3/TRBV12-4	TRBJ1-5	ASSLDSYNQPQH
TRBV7-9	TRBJ1-2	ASSSNPRGRNGYT
TRBV25-1	TRBJ2-1	ASSHALAGDNEQF
TRBV20-1	TRBJ1-1	SAKDRRDSTEAF
TRBV10-3	TRBJ1-1	AISAHGATEAF
TRBV14	TRBJ2-1	ASSPGSHNEQF
TRBV20-1	TRBJ2-1	SARDLRGINFEQF
TRBV7-2	TRBJ1-2	ASRSRGNRANSYGYT
TRBV20-1	TRBJ1-1	SARAPEAF
TRBV7-2	TRBJ2-2	ASSLGGAQGEIGELF
TRBV5-6	TRBJ2-5	ASSLRLAGGPSETQY
TRBV10-3	TRBJ2-7	AIRRQRGGFDEQY
TRBV11-2	TRBJ2-6	ASSLVGFQTSGANVLT